Sequencing of this T cell receptor (beta chain) was carried out in a study of cytomegalovirus exposure and HLA in healthy donors. The CDR3 runs to 13 residues. Germline-derived CDR1 and CDR2 are SGHRS and YFSETQ. V lost 8 bases and J 0 bases, leaving 9 bases between the germline ends. Clones were sequenced by immunoSEQ multiplex PCR, and TCRdb holds only the in-frame ones, with some missing. Found here are 150,000 to 200,000 clones, about 86% of them singletons; the top ten hold roughly 1.5%. The sample comprised PBMCs. This clonotype was sampled from a woman in her twenties or thirties in good health and CMV-seronegative. The rearrangement joins TRBV5-1 to TRBJ2-1; D unresolved. CDR3 DNA: TGCGCCAGTAGAGAGAGCTCCTACAATGAGCAGTTCTTC. Amino acid sequence: CASRESSYNEQFF.